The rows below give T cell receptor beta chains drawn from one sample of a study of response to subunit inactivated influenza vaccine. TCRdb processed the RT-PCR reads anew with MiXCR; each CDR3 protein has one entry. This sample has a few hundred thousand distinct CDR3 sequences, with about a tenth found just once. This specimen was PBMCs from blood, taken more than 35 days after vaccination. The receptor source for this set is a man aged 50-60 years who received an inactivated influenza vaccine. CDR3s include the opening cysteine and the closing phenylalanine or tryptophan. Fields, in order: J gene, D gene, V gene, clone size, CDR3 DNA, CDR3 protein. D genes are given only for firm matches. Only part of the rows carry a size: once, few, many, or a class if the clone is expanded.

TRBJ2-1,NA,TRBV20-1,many,TGCAGTGCTAGAGATCCTCGGAAAATACGGTCCTACAATGAGCAGTTCTTC,CSARDPRKIRSYNEQFF
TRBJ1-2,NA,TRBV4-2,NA,TGTGCCAGCAGCCAAGATCTAAGGTCTGGCTACACCTTC,CASSQDLRSGYTF
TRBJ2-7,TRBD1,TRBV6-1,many,TGTGCCAGCACCCCGATCAGGGGGCGAGCAGCCAACATCAACGAGCAGTACTTC,CASTPIRGRAANINEQYF
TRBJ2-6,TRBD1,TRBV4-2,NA,TGTGCCAGCAGCCAAGAGTGGGACAGGGCCTTTGGGGCCAACGTCCTGACTTTC,CASSQEWDRAFGANVLTF
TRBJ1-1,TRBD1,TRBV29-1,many,TGCAGCGCCCTTGACAGGGTAGGAACTGAAGCTTTCTTT,CSALDRVGTEAFF
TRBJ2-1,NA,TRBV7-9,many,TGTGCCAGCAGCCCACCGACTAGATTAGGTGTTGAGCAGTTCTTC,CASSPPTRLGVEQFF
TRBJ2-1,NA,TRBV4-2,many,TGTGCCAGCAGCCAAGGTGGGAACAGGGCGGTTGAGCAGTTCTTC,CASSQGGNRAVEQFF
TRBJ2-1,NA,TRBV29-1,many,TGCAGCGTGGGGGACCGCAGCTCCTACAATGAGCAGTTCTTC,CSVGDRSSYNEQFF
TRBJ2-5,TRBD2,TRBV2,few,TGTGCCAGCAGCCTCTCTAGCGGGGGGGCAGAGACCCAGTACTTC,CASSLSSGGAETQYF
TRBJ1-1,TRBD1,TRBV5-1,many,TGCGCCAGCAGCTTGATGAAAAGGGGGCTGGGAACTGAAGCTTTCTTT,CASSLMKRGLGTEAFF